This T cell receptor (beta chain) was sequenced for a study of blood T cell repertoires in COVID-19. As for the study in general: Acute and convalescent COVID-19 samples came from the United States, Italy and Spain. Nucleic acid was either cDNA or gDNA, and it came from T cells, B-cell-depleted T cells, or PBMCs.

This CDR3 is built from 17 residues. Trimming cost V 4 bases and J 5 bases, with 24 bases left between them. Germline V gene lookup returns CDR1 SGHDT and CDR2 YYEEEE. In the original processing: Estimated nucleated cell counts came from reference gene primer amplification. Assay used: immunoSEQ multiplex PCR; TCRdb lists only in-frame clones, some missing. That table furnishes V, J and clone size, whereas the DNA furnished D and trimming. Of approximately 150,000 clones listed, around 84% were seen once; the top ten hold 8.2%. This clone showed up just a few times. The chain recombines TRBV5-6 with TRBJ2-5; D might be TRBD2 (7 bases). The sequence was obtained from a woman aged 55-70 years with acute or convalescent COVID-19. The source material was peripheral blood. Written as DNA, the CDR3 is TGTGCCAGCAGCCCTCCCTTATACGGGGGGCCGGAGGAGACCCAGTACTTC. It codes for CASSPPLYGGPEETQYF.